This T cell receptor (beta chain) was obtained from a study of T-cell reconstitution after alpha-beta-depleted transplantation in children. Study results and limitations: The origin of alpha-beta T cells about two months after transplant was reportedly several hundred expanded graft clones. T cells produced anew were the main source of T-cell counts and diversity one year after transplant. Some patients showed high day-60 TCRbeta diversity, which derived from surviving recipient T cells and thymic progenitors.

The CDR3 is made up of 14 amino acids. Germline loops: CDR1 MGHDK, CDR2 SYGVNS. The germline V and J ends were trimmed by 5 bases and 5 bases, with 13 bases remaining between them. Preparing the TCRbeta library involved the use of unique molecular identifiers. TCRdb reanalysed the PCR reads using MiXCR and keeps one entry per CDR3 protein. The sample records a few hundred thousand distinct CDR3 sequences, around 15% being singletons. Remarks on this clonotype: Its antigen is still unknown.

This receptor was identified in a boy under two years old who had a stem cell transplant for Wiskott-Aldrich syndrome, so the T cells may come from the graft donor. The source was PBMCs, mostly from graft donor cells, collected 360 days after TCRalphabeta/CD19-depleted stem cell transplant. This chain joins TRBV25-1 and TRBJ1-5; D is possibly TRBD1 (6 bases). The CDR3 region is CASSYGGGHQPQHF. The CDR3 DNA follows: TGTGCCAGCAGTTACGGGGGCGGACATCAGCCCCAGCATTTT.